The 10 T cell receptor beta chains given below trace back to one sample, sequenced in a study of T cells after posttransplantation cyclophosphamide. Profiling relied on immunoSEQ multiplex PCR, and the TCRdb table lists in-frame clones only, not all of them. Sampling found some 37,000 clones, none seen once. The sequencing sample was made of PBMCs. The receptor set was obtained from a girl under 18 in good health, CMV-negative, and a related stem cell transplant donor.

At least ten counts were recorded for this clone. CDR3 sequence reads: CASSTGSINEQFF. CDR3 nucleotides: TGTGCCAGCAGCACCGGGTCTATCAATGAGCAGTTCTTC. The rearrangement uses TRBV7-9 and TRBJ2-1; D is uncertain. The CDR3 contains 13 residues. The germline CDR1 and CDR2 sequences are SEHNR and FQNEAQ (reference sequence). V shed 5 bases and J shed 6 bases, with 11 bases lying between them.

This clone was found many times. The genes are TRBV4-1 and TRBJ2-7, with 8 positions matching TRBD2. J was trimmed by 4 bases and V by 1 base; bases with no gene match: 6. Germline CDR1 reads MGHRA; CDR2 reads YSYEKL. This CDR3 contains 15 residues. DNA of the CDR3: TGCGCCAGCAGCCAAGTTCTACTAGCGGCTTACGAGCAGTACTTC. Residues: CASSQVLLAAYEQYF.

The chain is built from TRBV27 and TRBJ2-1, with 10 bases fitting TRBD2. The ends lost 4 bases at V and 6 bases at J; junction bases unmatched: 12. CDR3 length equals 17 residues. CDR1 is MNHEY, CDR2 SMNVEV, per germline (reference sequence). The DNA for the CDR3 is TGTGCCAGCAGTTACCTTCTGGGGAGCGGGGGGGGCAATGAGCAGTTCTTC. Protein sequence: CASSYLLGSGGGNEQFF.

This clone was observed at least ten times. The chain couples TRBV19 to TRBJ1-1; D remains unclear. Germline V gene sequence: CDR1 LNHDA, CDR2 SQIVND (reference sequence). The CDR3 consists of 14 residues. The germline V and J ends were trimmed by 7 bases and 4 bases, with 16 bases remaining between them. CDR3 sequence reads: CASKGVRASTEAFF. The CDR3 region has the DNA TGTGCCAGTAAGGGAGTTAGGGCGAGCACTGAAGCTTTCTTT.

This clone was counted a few times. The gene calls are TRBV13 and TRBJ2-1; TRBD1 aligns across 11 bases. CDR3 size: 15 residues. From germline, CDR1 is PRHDT and CDR2 FYEKMQ (reference sequence). V dropped 5 bases and J dropped 8; count of bases not matched to a gene: 8. CDR3: CASSPRTGGRDEQFF. CDR3 DNA: TGTGCCAGCAGCCCCCGGACAGGGGGCAGGGATGAGCAGTTCTTC. Together with reference TRBV13 and TRBJ2-1, the CDR3 gives the full variable domain: AAGVIQSPRHLIKEKRETATLKCYPIPRHDTVYWYQQGPGQDPQFLISFYEKMQSDKGSIPDRFSAQQFSDYHSELNMSSLELGDSALYFCASSPRTGGRDEQFFGPGTRLTVL.

The chain is built from TRBV25-1 and TRBJ2-1; TRBD1 aligns across 10 bases. The V gene's germline CDR1 is MGHDK and CDR2 SYGVNS. This CDR3 has 17 amino acids. V lost 2 bases, J lost 3 bases, and 7 bases stayed unmatched. The CDR3 region is CASSELTGQGDYNEQFF. CDR3 nucleotide sequence: TGTGCCAGCAGTGAACTGACCGGACAGGGGGACTACAATGAGCAGTTCTTC.

In its sample, this clone was seen a few times. CDR3 protein: CASSMWTSGGATDTQYF. Here the CDR3 DNA reads TGTGCCAGTAGTATGTGGACTAGCGGGGGGGCGACAGATACGCAGTATTTT. The rearrangement joins TRBV19 to TRBJ2-3; 15 nucleotides align to TRBD2. The CDR3 has 17 residues. Per the germline V gene, CDR1 is LNHDA and CDR2 is SQIVND (reference sequence). The V and J ends lost 3 bases and 3 bases, in that order; junction bases with no gene match: 4.

This clone was counted between two and nine times. The chain combines TRBV11-2 with TRBJ2-1; TRBD2 aligns across 8 bases. The germline CDR1 and CDR2 sequences are SGHAT and FQNNGV. This CDR3 has 16 amino acids. With 4 bases clipped from V and 5 bases from J, the junction kept 10 bases outside the gene matches. The CDR3 spells CASSSIRAGGDNEQFF. The CDR3, as DNA: TGTGCCAGCAGCTCCATTCGGGCGGGAGGTGACAATGAGCAGTTCTTC.

A few counts support this clone. The chain joins TRBV27 to TRBJ2-7; TRBD2 matches at 7 bases. CDR3 length: 15 residues. J was trimmed by 3 bases and V by 5 bases; bases with no gene match: 10. CDR1 MNHEY and CDR2 SMNVEV come from the germline V gene (reference sequence). The DNA for the CDR3 is TGTGCCAGCAGTGGACGCTCGGCGGGGGTCTACGAGCAGTACTTC. This encodes CASSGRSAGVYEQYF.

The table lists this clone with many counts. The chain uses TRBV27 and TRBJ2-3, with D perhaps matching TRBD2 (5 bases). V lost 4 bases, J lost 0 bases, and 17 bases lay in between. Germline CDR1 reads MNHEY; CDR2 reads SMNVEV (reference sequence). This CDR3 has 17 amino acids. In DNA, the CDR3 is TGTGCCAGCAGTTGGGCCGGGATCTCATCGAGCACAGATACGCAGTATTTT. Translating gives CASSWAGISSSTDTQYF.